The 11 T cell receptor beta chains below were found in one sample sequenced in a study of beta chain features in type 1 diabetes. Findings of the study overall: All four CD4+ subsets from Type 1 diabetes patients carried moderately but significantly shorter TCRB CDR3s.

These receptors have no known antigen. Investigators reverse transcribed all isolated RNA, so they sequenced expressed TCRB transcripts. The method was immunoSEQ multiplex PCR; TCRdb's version includes in-frame clones alone and lacks a portion of them. The table lists over 200,000 clones, about 11% of them singletons. Sample: naive CD4+ T cells from blood. All receptors come from a man younger than 40 with type 1 diabetes.

The rearrangement joins TRBV6-5 to TRBJ2-7; 9 positions agree with TRBD1. The germline CDR1 and CDR2 sequences are MNHEY and SVGAGI. J gave up 2 bases and V 4 bases, and 6 bases lay outside the gene matches. The CDR3 length is 15 residues. This chain's CDR3 is CASSSQDRGAYEQYF. The CDR3 nucleotides read TGTGCCAGCAGTTCCCAGGACAGGGGCGCCTACGAGCAGTACTTC.

This clone appeared a few times. This chain connects TRBV7-8 to TRBJ2-3; 7 bases agree with TRBD2. Germline V CDR1 and CDR2: SGHVS, FQNEAQ. CDR3 length: 12 amino acids. V trimming: 5 bases; J trimming: 10 bases; junction bases outside the gene matches: 6. CDR3: CASSAGTKAQYF. CDR3 DNA: TGTGCCAGCAGCGCCGGGACTAAGGCGCAGTATTTT.

The chain has TRBV10-3 and TRBJ1-1; no clear D. Trimming left V 0 bases short and J 6 bases short, with 8 bases between. This CDR3 region has 13 residues. Germline lookup yields CDR1 ENHRY and CDR2 SYGVKD. The CDR3 loop is CAISESTSAEAFF. The CDR3 DNA is TGTGCCATCAGTGAGTCAACCAGCGCTGAAGCTTTCTTT.

V gene TRBV25-1 combines with J gene TRBJ2-7; 9 nucleotides agree with TRBD2. Germline CDR1 MGHDK, CDR2 SYGVNS. The junction had 7 bases not matched to a gene; V was cut back by 2 bases and J by 5 bases. The CDR3 length is 15 residues. The CDR3 DNA reads TGTGCCAGCAGTGAACCTGCGGGGGGGAGCGACGAGCAGTACTTC. It yields the protein CASSEPAGGSDEQYF.

This clone was detected only a few times. The rearrangement joins TRBV6-6 to TRBJ1-2; 8 nucleotides align to TRBD1. J gave up 4 bases and V 6 bases, and 7 bases lay outside the gene matches. Germline CDR1 MNHNY, CDR2 SVGAGI (reference sequence). This CDR3 has 14 amino acids. CDR3 DNA: TGTGCCAGCAGGACAGGGGAAGGCGGCTATGGCTACACCTTC. It is translated as CASRTGEGGYGYTF.

This clone was observed a few times. The V gene is TRBV23-1, the J gene TRBJ2-4; 11 bases line up with TRBD2. TRBV23-1 is an ORF, with its function uncertain. V gave up 4 bases and J gave up 5 bases; unmatched junction bases: 7. The CDR3 totals 16 residues. CDR3 in amino acids: CASSLNSGGDENIQYF. The CDR3 DNA is TGCGCCAGCAGTCTTAATAGCGGGGGGGATGAAAACATTCAGTACTTC.

V usage is TRBV28 and J usage is TRBJ2-5; 12 bases agree with TRBD2. Trimming cost V 5 bases and J 5 bases; bases outside gene matches: 6. Germline V gene lookup returns CDR1 MDHEN and CDR2 SYDVKM. This CDR3 spans 15 amino acids. CDR3: CASSVTSGGFETQYF. CDR3 nucleotides: TGTGCCAGCAGTGTAACTAGCGGGGGGTTTGAGACCCAGTACTTC. Full variable domain (rest looked up from reference TRBV28 and TRBJ2-5): DVKVTQSSRYLVKRTGEKVFLECVQDMDHENMFWYRQDPGLGLRLIYFSYDVKMKEKGDIPEGYSVSREKKERFSLILESASTNQTSMYLCASSVTSGGFETQYFGPGTRLLVL.

The chain carries TRBV15 and TRBJ2-3; 10 bases agree with TRBD2. The germline V gene has CDR1 LNHNV and CDR2 YYDKDF (reference sequence). The CDR3 length is 14 residues. The V gene end was trimmed by 0 bases and the J gene end by 9 bases; junction bases not matched to a gene: 3. In nucleotides, the CDR3 is TGTGCCACCAGCAGAGAGCTAGCGGGGGAGACGCAGTATTTT. Translation gives CATSRELAGETQYF.

This chain joins TRBV2 and TRBJ2-3, with 8 bases aligning to TRBD1. V was clipped by 6 bases and J by 4 bases; unmatched bases: 0. Per the germline V gene, CDR1 is SNHLY and CDR2 is FYNNEI. The CDR3 contains 12 residues. The CDR3: CASRQGADTQYF. The CDR3 DNA reads as TGTGCCAGCAGACAGGGGGCAGATACGCAGTATTTT.

The CDR3 is CASSERRGHSPLHF. The DNA for the CDR3 is TGTGCCAGCAGTGAACGCAGGGGGCACTCACCCCTCCACTTT. The chain couples TRBV2 to TRBJ1-6; 8 positions agree with TRBD1. Germline trimming cut 2 bases from V and 10 bases from J; bases unmatched to any gene: 4. The CDR3 has 14 amino acids. CDR1 is SNHLY, CDR2 FYNNEI, per germline.

The chain is built from TRBV7-9 and TRBJ2-2; 7 positions agree with TRBD1. Unmatched junction bases numbered 6, after V lost 5 bases and J lost 0 bases. Germline CDR1 and CDR2: SEHNR and FQNEAQ (reference sequence). This CDR3 is built from 16 residues. CDR3 in amino acids: CASSPPGQPNTGELFF. The CDR3 region has the DNA TGTGCCAGCAGCCCTCCGGGACAGCCGAACACCGGGGAGCTGTTTTTT.